This T cell receptor beta chain was recovered during a study of blood T cell repertoires in COVID-19. About the research overall: Material from acute and convalescent COVID-19 was sourced from the United States, Italy and Spain. T cells, B-cell-depleted T cells, or PBMCs provided the cDNA or gDNA that served as material.

Participants were aged roughly 18 to 89 years, lived in around 25 US areas, and enrolled virtually. In the study's own analysis: For nucleated cells, counts were estimated from reference gene primer amplification. Profiled with immunoSEQ multiplex PCR; TCRdb holds only in-frame clones, not every one. V, J and clone size were drawn from that table, and D and trimming were deduced from the DNA. The data contain 200,000 or so clones, 85% to 90% of them singletons. As for this clone: The sample carries other DNA sequences with the same CDR3.

The length of the CDR3 is 13 residues. V was clipped by 7 bases and J by 0 bases, with 6 bases between them. Germline V gene sequence: CDR1 SNHLY, CDR2 FYNNEI. The sequenced sample was PBMCs or T cells enriched from blood (not recorded which). The sequence came from a woman in her late teens or twenties in a cohort exposed to, infected with or recovered from COVID-19 (not recorded which). The chain employs TRBV2 and TRBJ2-2, with D unclear. In DNA, the CDR3 is TGTGCCAGCATGAGGACGAACACCGGGGAGCTGTTTTTT. Its translation: CASMRTNTGELFF.